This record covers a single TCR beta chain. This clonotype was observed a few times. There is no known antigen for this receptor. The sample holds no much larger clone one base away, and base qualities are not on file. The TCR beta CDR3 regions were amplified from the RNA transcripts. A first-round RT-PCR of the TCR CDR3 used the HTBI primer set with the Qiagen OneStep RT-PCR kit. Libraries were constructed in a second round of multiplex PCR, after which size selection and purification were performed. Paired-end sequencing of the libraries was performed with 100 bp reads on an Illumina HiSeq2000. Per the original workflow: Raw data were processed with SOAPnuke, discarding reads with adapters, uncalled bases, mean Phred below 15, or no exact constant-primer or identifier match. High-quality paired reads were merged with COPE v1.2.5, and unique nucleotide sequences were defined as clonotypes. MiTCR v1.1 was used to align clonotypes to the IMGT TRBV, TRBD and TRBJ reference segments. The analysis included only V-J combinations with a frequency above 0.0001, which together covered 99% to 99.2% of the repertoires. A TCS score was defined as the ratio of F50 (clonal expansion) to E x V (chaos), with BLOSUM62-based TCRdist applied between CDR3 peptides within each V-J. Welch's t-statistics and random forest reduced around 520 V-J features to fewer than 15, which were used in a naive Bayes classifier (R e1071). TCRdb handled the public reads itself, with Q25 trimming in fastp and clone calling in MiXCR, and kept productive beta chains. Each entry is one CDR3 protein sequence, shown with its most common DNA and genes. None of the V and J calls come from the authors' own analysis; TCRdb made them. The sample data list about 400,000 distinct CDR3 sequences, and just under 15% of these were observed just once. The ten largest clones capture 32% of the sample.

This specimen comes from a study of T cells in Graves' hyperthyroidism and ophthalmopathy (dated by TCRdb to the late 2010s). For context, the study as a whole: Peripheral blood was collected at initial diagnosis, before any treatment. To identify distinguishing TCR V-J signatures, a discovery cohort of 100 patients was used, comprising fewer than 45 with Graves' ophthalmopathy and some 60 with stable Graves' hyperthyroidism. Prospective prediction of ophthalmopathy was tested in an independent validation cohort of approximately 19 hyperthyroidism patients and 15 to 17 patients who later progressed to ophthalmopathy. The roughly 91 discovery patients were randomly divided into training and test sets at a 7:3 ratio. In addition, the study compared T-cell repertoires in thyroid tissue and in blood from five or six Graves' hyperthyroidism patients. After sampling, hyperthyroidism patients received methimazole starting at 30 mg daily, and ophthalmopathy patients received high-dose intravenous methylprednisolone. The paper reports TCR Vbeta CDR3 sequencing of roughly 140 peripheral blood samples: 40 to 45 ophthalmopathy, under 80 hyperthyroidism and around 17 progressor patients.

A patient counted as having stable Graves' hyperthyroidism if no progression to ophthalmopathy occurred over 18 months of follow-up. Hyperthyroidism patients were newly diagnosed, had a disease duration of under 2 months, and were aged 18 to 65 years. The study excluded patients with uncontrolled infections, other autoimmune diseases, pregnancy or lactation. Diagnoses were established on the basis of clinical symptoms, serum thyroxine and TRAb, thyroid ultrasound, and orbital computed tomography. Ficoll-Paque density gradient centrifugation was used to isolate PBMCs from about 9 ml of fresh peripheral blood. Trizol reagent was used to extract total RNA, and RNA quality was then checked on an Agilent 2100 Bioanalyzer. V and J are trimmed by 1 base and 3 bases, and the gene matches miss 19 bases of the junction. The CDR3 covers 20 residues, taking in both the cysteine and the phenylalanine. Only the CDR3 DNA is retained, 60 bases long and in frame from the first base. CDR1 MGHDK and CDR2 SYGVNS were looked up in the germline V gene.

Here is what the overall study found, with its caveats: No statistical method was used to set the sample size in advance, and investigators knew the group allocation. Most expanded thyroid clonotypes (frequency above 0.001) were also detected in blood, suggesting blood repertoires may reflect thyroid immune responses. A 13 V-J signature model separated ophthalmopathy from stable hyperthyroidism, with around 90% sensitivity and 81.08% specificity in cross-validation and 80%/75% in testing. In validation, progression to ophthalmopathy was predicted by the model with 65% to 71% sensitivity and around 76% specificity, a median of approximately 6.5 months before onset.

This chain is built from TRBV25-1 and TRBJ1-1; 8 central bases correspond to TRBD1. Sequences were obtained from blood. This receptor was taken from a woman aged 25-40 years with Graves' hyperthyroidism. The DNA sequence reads TGTGCCAGCAGTGAATCCCGGGACAGGCCAGCGAGAGCGGCGGACACTGAAGCTTTCTTT. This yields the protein CASSESRDRPARAADTEAFF.